This TCR beta chain was recorded in a study of PD-L1 blockade in urothelial cancer. Study-level information: Patients' histories included 0 to 3 prior chemotherapy regimens. The authors examined blood 3 weeks (second dose) and 6 weeks after treatment start. When blood samples were assessed, the median T cell count was 120,000 to 150,000.

The time point here: pretreatment peripheral blood. Diagnoses among patients were locally advanced or metastatic urothelial carcinoma. Germline-derived CDR1 and CDR2 are MGHDK and SYGVNS. This CDR3 contains 14 residues. The ends were cut back, 0 bases at V and 4 bases at J, with 9 bases in the middle. Profiled with immunoSEQ multiplex PCR; TCRdb holds only in-frame clones, not every one. The sample gives around 38,000 clones, 84% of which show up once; 15% to 18% is in the top ten. This specimen was PBMCs, taken around atezolizumab (anti-PD-L1) treatment. The chain combines TRBV25-1 with TRBJ1-1; no clear D gene. The clonotype originates from a man between 60 and 70 years old with urothelial cancer. The CDR3 protein is CASSEYQEGTEAFF. CDR3 DNA: TGTGCCAGCAGTGAATACCAGGAGGGCACTGAAGCTTTCTTT.